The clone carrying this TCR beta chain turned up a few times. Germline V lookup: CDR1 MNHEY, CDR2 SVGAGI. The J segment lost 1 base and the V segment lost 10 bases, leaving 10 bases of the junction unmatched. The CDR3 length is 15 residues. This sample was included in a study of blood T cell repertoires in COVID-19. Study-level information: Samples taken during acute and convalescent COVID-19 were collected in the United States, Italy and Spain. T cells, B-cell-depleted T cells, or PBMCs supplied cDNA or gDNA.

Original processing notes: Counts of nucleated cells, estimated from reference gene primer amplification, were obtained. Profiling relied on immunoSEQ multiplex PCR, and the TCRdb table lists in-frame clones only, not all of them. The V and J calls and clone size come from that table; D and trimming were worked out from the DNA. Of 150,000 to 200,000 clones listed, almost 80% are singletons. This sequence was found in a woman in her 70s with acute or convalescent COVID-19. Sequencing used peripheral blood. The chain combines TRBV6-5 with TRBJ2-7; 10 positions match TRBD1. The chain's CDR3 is CATVGPGQGSYEQYF. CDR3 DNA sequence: TGTGCCACCGTGGGTCCGGGACAGGGGTCCTACGAGCAGTACTTC.